This T cell receptor (beta chain) was recovered during a study of OX40 agonist ivuxolimab in advanced cancers. Findings and caveats of the study: Dosing at 0.1 to 3.0 mg/kg was accompanied by clonal expansion of CD4+ and CD8+ blood T cells by week 6.

This clone has only one observation. Its antigen is undetermined. Using immunoSEQ multiplex PCR, the repertoire was profiled, and TCRdb retains in-frame clones only, with some absent. The sample lists tens of thousands of clones, roughly 70% occurring once. The germline V gene has CDR1 MGHRA and CDR2 YSYEKL. V shed 2 bases and J 5 bases; nucleotides not matched to a gene: 8. The CDR3 totals 16 residues. The TCR originated in an adult with an advanced solid tumor such as melanoma, head and neck, liver or kidney cancer. This sequence joins TRBV4-1 and TRBJ2-1; TRBD1 aligns across 8 bases. The starting material was CD4+ or CD8+ T cells sorted from blood, obtained in a trial of the OX40 agonist ivuxolimab. CDR3 bases: TGCGCCAGCAGCCAACCCCCAGGGGGCATGGACAATGAGCAGTTCTTC. This codes for CASSQPPGGMDNEQFF.